This section outlines one T cell receptor (beta chain) sequence together with its context. The data stem from a study of blood T cell repertoires in COVID-19. The overall study: PBMCs, B-cell-depleted T cells, or T cells were the source of the cDNA or gDNA that made up the material.

The germline CDR1 and CDR2 sequences are SGHKS and YYEKEE (reference sequence). The CDR3 contains 15 residues. After removal of 4 bases from V and 5 bases from J, the junction contained 8 bases not matched to a gene. Profiling relied on immunoSEQ multiplex PCR, and the TCRdb table lists in-frame clones only, not all of them. This table has about 80,000 clones, 70% to 90% appearing once. This chain connects TRBV5-5 to TRBJ2-5; the match to TRBD2 covers 10 bases. The sample was peripheral blood. The TCR was taken from a woman aged 80 or older with acute or convalescent COVID-19. The CDR3, as DNA: TGTGCCAGCAGCCTACTAGCGGGGTTCGGGGAGACCCAGTACTTC. Protein: CASSLLAGFGETQYF.